Detailed here is one T cell receptor (beta chain). This record comes from a study of blood T cell repertoires in COVID-19. Seattle's enrolled individuals joined amid active infection and were then monitored longitudinally. Per the original data handling: Amplification with reference gene primers provided the estimates of nucleated cell counts. Assay: immunoSEQ multiplex PCR; the TCRdb copy retains only in-frame clones and omits some. That table gives V, J and clone size, and the DNA gave D and trimming. The sample has fewer than 300,000 clones, roughly 92% seen once. The CDR3 length is 13 residues. In germline, CDR1 is GTSNPN, CDR2 SVGIG (reference sequence). The V end was cut by 3 bases, the J end by 2 bases, with 10 bases between.

This TCR came from a woman aged 30 to 39 with COVID-19, enrolled during active disease. The chain has TRBV30 and TRBJ2-5; D is perhaps TRBD1 (7 bases). What was sequenced was peripheral blood. CDR3 coding DNA: TGTGCCTGGAGCGCAGGGGGGCAAGAGACCCAGTACTTC. This encodes CAWSAGGQETQYF.